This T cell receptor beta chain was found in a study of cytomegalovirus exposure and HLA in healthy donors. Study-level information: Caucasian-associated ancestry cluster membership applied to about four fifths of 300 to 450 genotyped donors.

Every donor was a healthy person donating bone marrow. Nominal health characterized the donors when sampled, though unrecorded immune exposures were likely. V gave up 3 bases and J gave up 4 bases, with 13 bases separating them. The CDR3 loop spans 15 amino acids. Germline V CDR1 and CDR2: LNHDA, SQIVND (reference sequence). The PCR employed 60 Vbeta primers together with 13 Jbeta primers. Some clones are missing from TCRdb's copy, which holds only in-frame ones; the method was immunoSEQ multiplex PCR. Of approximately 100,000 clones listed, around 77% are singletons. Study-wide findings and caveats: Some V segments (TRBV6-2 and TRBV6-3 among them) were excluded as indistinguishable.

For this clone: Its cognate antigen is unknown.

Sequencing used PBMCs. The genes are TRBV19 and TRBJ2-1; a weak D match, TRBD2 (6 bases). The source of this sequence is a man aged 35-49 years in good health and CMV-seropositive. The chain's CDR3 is CASSMNAGTYNEQFF. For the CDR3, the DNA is TGTGCCAGTAGTATGAACGCCGGGACTTACAATGAGCAGTTCTTC. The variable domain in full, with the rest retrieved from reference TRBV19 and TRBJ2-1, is DGGITQSPKYLFRKEGQNVTLSCEQNLNHDAMYWYRQDPGQGLRLIYYSQIVNDFQKGDIAEGYSVSREKKESFPLTVTSAQKNPTAFYLCASSMNAGTYNEQFFGPGTRLTVL.